What follows describes a single TCR beta chain. This CDR3 is built from 15 residues. Germline lookup yields CDR1 KGHSH and CDR2 LQKENI. The sample is drawn from a study of T cells expressing NK-cell markers. TCRdb re-called the 5' RACE reads; one entry per CDR3 protein, DNA not given. This repertoire includes over 200,000 distinct CDR3 sequences. V usage is TRBV18 and J usage is TRBJ2-5; TCRdb indicates TRBD2, and absent DNA this call remains unverified. The sequence was obtained from a man between 18 and 29 years old in good health. The sample comprised blood T cells: a sorted CD56 or NKG2C T cell subset, CD4+ or CD8+ T cells, or bulk PBMC T cells (not recorded which). The CDR3 sequence is CASSPRVSQDETQYF. The full variable domain, its missing parts supplied by reference TRBV18 and TRBJ2-5, is NAGVMQNPRHLVRRRGQEARLRCSPMKGHSHVYWYRQLPEEGLKFMVYLQKENIIDESGMPKERFSAEFPKEGPSILRIQQVVRGDSAAYFCASSPRVSQDETQYFGPGTRLLVL.